The entry that follows covers one T cell receptor (beta chain) sequence. Its target is not known. This specimen belongs to a study of Ad26.COV2.S vaccination and SARS-CoV-2 variants. For the study at large: The authors gave Ad26.COV2.S intramuscularly, either once or twice 56 days apart. Notes on the study in general: Quantification of TCR breadth and depth may have yielded underestimates of total T cell responses. Once vaccination had occurred, spike-specific CD8+ and CD4+ T cell responses reportedly showed substantial breadth.

The CDR3 length is 17 residues. CDR1 is SQVTM, CDR2 ANQGSEA, per germline. With 5 bases clipped from V and 2 bases from J, the junction kept 15 bases outside the gene matches. The table came from immunoSEQ multiplex PCR; TCRdb's copy has only in-frame clones and leaves some out. The sample has approximately 460,000 clones; 80% to 90% are singletons. Described treatment: over 15 received Ad26.COV2.S at low or high dose, single or two shots; about 5 received placebo; per-sample allocation not given. All samples were drawn on day 63, counting from the first vaccine or placebo injection. The chain carries TRBV29-1 and TRBJ2-5; 9 bases map to TRBD2. Sequencing was performed on peripheral blood, taken in a trial of Ad26.COV2.S vaccine versus placebo. This receptor was taken from a person between 18 and 59 years old who received the Ad26.COV2.S COVID-19 vaccine or a placebo. CDR3 protein: CSVILIGGGGSQETQYF. The CDR3 DNA reads as TGCAGCGTTATTCTTATTGGCGGGGGGGGCTCGCAAGAGACCCAGTACTTC.